This T cell receptor beta chain was recorded in a study of shared clonotypes between healthy human individuals. Germline assignment: CDR1 SNHLY and CDR2 FYNNEI. The V end was cut by 5 bases, the J end by 4 bases, with 13 bases between. This CDR3 comprises 14 residues. CD45RO-negative, CCR7-selected cells formed the naive CD8 fraction, which excluded terminally differentiated effector memory CD45RA+ cells. Study-wide findings and caveats: Rarefaction revealed incomplete sorted-subset sequencing despite large depth. Limited genetic and exposure-history diversity came from having few donors. The naive CD4 repertoires of a few donors were compared, and roughly 5.1% of clonotypes were shared. The authors expected sequencing depth to affect clonotype sharing among donors.

Regarding this clone: Its antigen is unknown.

Produced via immunoSEQ multiplex PCR; TCRdb's table is partial and in-frame only. The data contain millions of clones, roughly 94% of them singletons. The receptor was isolated from a man between 18 and 35 years old in good health. The sample taken for sequencing was naive CD8+ T cells sorted from blood. This chain joins TRBV2 and TRBJ2-3; D ambiguous. CDR3 nucleotide sequence: TGTGCCAGCAGTCCGGTCCCGAGGCCAGATACGCAGTATTTT. This encodes CASSPVPRPDTQYF.